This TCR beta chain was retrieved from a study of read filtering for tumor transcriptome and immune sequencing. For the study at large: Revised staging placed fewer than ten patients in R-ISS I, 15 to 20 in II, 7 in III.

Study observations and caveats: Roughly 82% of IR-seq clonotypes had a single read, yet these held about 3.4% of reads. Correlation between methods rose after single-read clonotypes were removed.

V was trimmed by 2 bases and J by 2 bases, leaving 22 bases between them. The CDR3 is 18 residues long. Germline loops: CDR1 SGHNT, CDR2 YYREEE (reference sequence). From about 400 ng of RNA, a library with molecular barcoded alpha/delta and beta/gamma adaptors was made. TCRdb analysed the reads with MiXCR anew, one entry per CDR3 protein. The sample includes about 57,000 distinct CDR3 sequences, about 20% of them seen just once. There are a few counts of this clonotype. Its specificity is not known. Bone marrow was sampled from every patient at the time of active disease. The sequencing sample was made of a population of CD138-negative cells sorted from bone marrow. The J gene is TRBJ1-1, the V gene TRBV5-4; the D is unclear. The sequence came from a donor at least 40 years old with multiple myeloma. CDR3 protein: CASSLGGPLSSINTEAFF. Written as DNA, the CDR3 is TGTGCCAGCAGCTTAGGAGGGCCACTTTCCTCCATAAACACTGAAGCTTTCTTT.